The entry below gives a single T cell receptor (beta chain) sequence along with its context. This sample is drawn from a study of technical replicates of blood from a handful of donors. The CDR3 is 14 residues long. The germline V gene has CDR1 SGHDT and CDR2 YYEEEE. V was trimmed by 5 bases and J by 5 bases, leaving 16 bases between them. The data were produced by immunoSEQ multiplex PCR, yet TCRdb's version contains in-frame clones alone and is incomplete. The sample has around 70,000 clones, 85% to 95% seen once. Material for sequencing was T cells isolated from PBMCs. The chain carries TRBV5-6 and TRBJ2-5; TRBD1 is a possible D gene (5 bases). The clonotype was recovered from a human donor in good health. CDR3 nucleotide sequence: TGTGCCAGCAGGAACGGGCCATCAGGGGAGACCCAGTACTTC. Its translation is CASRNGPSGETQYF.